Detailed here is one TCR beta chain. Its target antigen remains unknown. Nothing much larger sits one base from this clone, and base qualities are not available. The cohort was made up of 650 to 700 healthy bone marrow donors. At the time of sampling, every cohort member was nominally healthy, though immune exposures that went unrecorded were likely present. The donor tested CMV seropositive and was one of the 289 seropositive cohort members. Every donor gave a peripheral blood sample, and the peripheral blood mononuclear cells from that sample were used for TCR beta sequencing. The Qiagen DNeasy Blood Extraction Kit was used to extract genomic DNA from the blood cell samples. The sample is drawn from a study of cytomegalovirus exposure and HLA in healthy donors (dated by TCRdb to 2016 to 2017). Regarding the study in general: According to an earlier analysis of 450 to 650 of the donors, 150 million to 200 million T cells yielded 90 million to 140 million unique TCR beta sequences and approximately 300 Gb of sequence data. An early release covering more than 500 HLA-typed donors comprised about 320 gigabases of sequencing data and tens of millions of unique TCR sequences. The genetic ancestry cluster associated with self-reported Caucasian donors included about 81% of the roughly 400 genotyped donors. The study aimed to test whether cataloging public T cell receptors could reveal signatures of past pathogen exposure. The study profiled the T cell repertoires of about 720 subjects by immunosequencing and related them to cytomegalovirus serostatus. A separate validation cohort of 100 to 150 different subjects was used in addition to the roughly 620-subject first cohort. To predict cytomegalovirus infection status, the study brought together high-throughput TCR immunosequencing, statistical association of individual TCRs with disease status, and machine learning. A later analysis re-analyzed previously published TCR beta repertoires from 500 to 700 donors and added high-resolution HLA genotyping to study TCR occurrence patterns. In the later analysis, no new phenotypic data were used to find candidate immune exposures; instead, reliance was placed on TCR beta sequences and their occurrence across donors. An earlier analysis of 587 of the donors used high-throughput TCR beta sequencing to judge whether each TCR beta V gene segment behaved as functional or pseudogenic. Donor age, sex, ethnicity and CMV serostatus were compiled together with the repertoire data. A later genetic analysis took genome-wide SNP genotypes for about 55% of the 666 donors and used that subset as a discovery cohort. All discovery cohort repertoires had been generated on a single sequencing platform. Both class I and class II loci were covered by HLA typing, at four-digit resolution. Typing coverage differed by locus: A, B, C, DRB1 and DQB1 were typed in about 629-640 donors, DQA1 in about 550, DPA1 in 600 to 610, and DPB1 in 472. About five DR-DQ haplotypes were treated as single units for association and clustering because of strong linkage in the cohort. Among 350 to 400 genotyped donors of the cohort, an average of roughly 240,000 unique TCR beta nucleotide sequences were sequenced per donor, 15% to 20% of them non-productive. The paper as a whole reports these results and caveats: While some public TCRs were present in many individuals, most TCR sequences turned up only very rarely across donors. Because counts were too low, some 17 rarely observed V segments, including chromosome 9 orphons, were excluded from the earlier analysis of 500 to 700 of the donors. A later analysis found that most CMV-associated TCR beta chains appeared HLA-restricted, with HLA associations seemingly driven largely by CMV exposure. A later analysis found that HLA-associated TCR beta chains were more clonally expanded and had lower generation probabilities than equally common non-associated chains. When HLA alleles, especially DR and DQ, strongly co-occurred, TCR associations were difficult to assign to individual alleles. A cluster of highly shared sequence variants was judged likely to represent a technical artifact of the sequencing pipeline. Linkage disequilibrium might explain the correlated functional status among segregating V segments, but an unknown experimental factor could not be ruled out. A later analysis reported that several top co-occurrence clusters appeared linked to parvovirus B19, influenza, CMV and Epstein-Barr virus. The cohort was sequenced for TCR beta chains only, and without alpha or paired-chain data the features that could be detected were limited. Because HLA typing was missing for some donors at each locus, association tests included only the typed subset. CMV serostatus was the only immune exposure information available for the cohort. In a later genetic analysis, fewer N-insertions in productive TCRs were reported among donors in an Asian-associated ancestry cluster than the approximately 670-donor mean. In a later analysis, more than 15,000 TCR beta sequences were associated with specific HLA alleles at a false discovery rate of 0.05. The classifier was reported to diagnose cytomegalovirus status with high specificity and sensitivity in both the original and validation cohorts. Because the 87-base-pair reads could not distinguish some IMGT-functional V segments, including TRBV6-2 and TRBV6-3, those segments were excluded. A further reported finding was that TCR beta sequences accurately predicted the HLA-A and HLA-B alleles for most subjects in the first cohort. The authors suggested that the approach could potentially be extended to other disease states and immunological phenotypes. Broadly in line with IMGT annotations, most TCR beta V segments showed up in productive rearrangements about 90% or about 30% of the time in an earlier analysis of 587 of the donors. Sequencing depth was assumed to be roughly uniform across donors in the presence/absence analyses, though that assumption may not hold. A later genetic analysis associated a missense DCLRE1C variant with V-gene and J-gene trimming of TCR beta chains, and an independent cohort replicated the association. The study listed 150 to 200 TCR beta chains as associated with cytomegalovirus. In a later analysis, the rate of TCR association differed among HLA loci, with DRB1 alleles having the most associated TCRs and HLA-C alleles having the fewest. Three of the identified cytomegalovirus-associated TCR beta chains were confirmed in vitro to be specific for cytomegalovirus antigens.

The receptor library was made with the immunoSEQ multiplex PCR assay. The multiplex PCR relied on a mix of 60 forward primers for TCR Vbeta segments and 13 reverse primers for TCR Jbeta segments. Amplification of the CDR3 region of rearranged TCR beta genes was performed with a multiplex PCR assay on genomic DNA. The Illumina HiSeq System was used to sequence the amplified TCR beta libraries as 87-base-pair reads. Processing in the source paper ran as follows. Across the 500 to 850 repertoires, a later analysis counted approximately 83 million unique TCR beta chains, around 11 million of which were shared by at least two donors. To remove PCR and sequencing errors, raw reads were error-corrected and collapsed into unique sequences using a nearest-neighbor algorithm that merged closely related sequences. CDR3 sequences were aligned to IMGT reference sequences to assign V, D and J gene segments. For a sequence to be retained, a match of at least six nucleotides was required to both a V gene segment and a J gene segment. Rearrangements were classified as productive when the CDR3 lacked stop codons and remained in frame with V and J, and all other rearrangements were classified as non-productive. Following IMGT convention, CDR3 was defined as the stretch from the second conserved V-encoded cysteine to the conserved J-encoded phenylalanine. The earlier analysis of 587 of the donors excluded sequences that lacked an unambiguous match to a single V gene segment. In an earlier analysis of several hundred of the donors, a V segment was called functional when productive rearrangements were above 56.7%, and segregating when the standard deviation between donors exceeded 5%. A statistical classification framework was built to diagnose cytomegalovirus status from the catalog of TCR beta chain sequences. A later analysis assigned V and J genes by comparing TCR nucleotide sequences with IMGT/GENE-DB human TR gene sequences. A later analysis assigned CDR3 sequences and most-parsimonious VDJ recombination scenarios with the TCRdist pipeline. In a later analysis, each TCR beta chain was defined by its CDR3 amino acid sequence together with its V-gene family, and reads without a unique V-gene family were excluded. A later analysis removed several hundred highly shared, low-generation-probability nucleotide sequences to deal with suspected cross-contamination and a sequencing artifact. A later analysis calculated a clonal expansion index for each public chain from normalized within-repertoire ranks of inferred template counts. A later analysis computed generation probabilities with a VDJ recombination model fitted to out-of-frame rearrangements, and checked the results against IGoR. Hypergeometric tests were used in a later analysis to score TCR-TCR, TCR-HLA and TCR-CMV co-occurrence, with a repertoire-size bias correction applied to the TCR pairs. In a later analysis, false discovery rates were estimated by permuting HLA or CMV assignments 20 times. In a later analysis, co-occurring TCRs were grouped using DBSCAN, and TCRdist sequence similarity was added for clustering within HLA-allele-positive subsets. Repertoires with fewer than 30,000 or more than 120,000 public chains were left out of co-occurrence clustering, as were four to six repertoires with anomalous nucleotide sharing. As stored in TCRdb, this immuneACCESS dataset retains in-frame rearrangements with V and J assigned. A fraction of the clones does not appear; measured against another copy, unresolved V genes explain less than half of the discrepancy, and the remainder lacks a known reason. From that table come the V and J calls and clone size; the DNA was used to work out D and trimming. The sample contains fewer than 200,000 clones, approximately 80% of them found a single time. The leading ten clones occupy around 4.1% of the sample.

Taken from the germline V gene, the CDR1 and CDR2 loops are MNHEY and SVGAGI. The CDR3 covers 15 residues, taking in both the cysteine and the phenylalanine. Only the CDR3 portion is preserved as DNA: 45 bases, with reading frame beginning at the first base. This TCR was recovered from a woman between 50 and 59 years old in good health and CMV-seropositive. Sequenced: PBMCs. This chain joins TRBV6-5 to TRBJ2-5, and the D gene may be TRBD2, 5 bases matching. The J call may be faulty, since TRBJ2-7 better matches the DNA end. The CDR3 region has the sequence CASSYQGSRVGEQYF. The DNA sequence is given as TGTGCCAGCAGTTACCAAGGGAGTAGGGTAGGCGAGCAGTACTTC.